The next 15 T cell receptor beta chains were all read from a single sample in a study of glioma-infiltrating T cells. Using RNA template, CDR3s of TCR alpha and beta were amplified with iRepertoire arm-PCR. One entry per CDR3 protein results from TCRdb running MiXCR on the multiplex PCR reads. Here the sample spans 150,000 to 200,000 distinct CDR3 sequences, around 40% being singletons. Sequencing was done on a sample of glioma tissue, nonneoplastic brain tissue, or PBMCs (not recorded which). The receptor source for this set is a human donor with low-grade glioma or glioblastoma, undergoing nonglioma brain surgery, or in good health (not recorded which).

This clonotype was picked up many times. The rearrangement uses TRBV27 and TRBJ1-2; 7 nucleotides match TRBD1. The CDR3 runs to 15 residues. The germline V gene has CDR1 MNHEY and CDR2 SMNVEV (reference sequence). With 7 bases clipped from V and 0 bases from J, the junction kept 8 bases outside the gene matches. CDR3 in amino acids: CASKRTGPSNYGYTF. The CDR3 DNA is TGTGCCAGCAAGAGGACAGGCCCATCTAACTATGGCTACACCTTC.

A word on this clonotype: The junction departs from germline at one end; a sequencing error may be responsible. CDR3 bases: TGTGCCAGCAGCTACGGACTAGCAGGCCCCAATAAGCAGTTCTTC. It is translated as CASSYGLAGPNKQFF. The V gene is TRBV6-4, the J gene TRBJ2-1, with 8 bases lining up with TRBD2. Germline CDR1 and CDR2: MRHNA and SNTAGT. This CDR3 region has 15 residues.

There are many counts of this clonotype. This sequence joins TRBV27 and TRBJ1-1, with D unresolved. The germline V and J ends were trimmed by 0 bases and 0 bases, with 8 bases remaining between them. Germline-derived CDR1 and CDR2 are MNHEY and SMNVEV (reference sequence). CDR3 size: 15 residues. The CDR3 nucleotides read TGTGCCAGCAGTTTATCCCTAAATATGAACACTGAAGCTTTCTTT. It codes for CASSLSLNMNTEAFF.

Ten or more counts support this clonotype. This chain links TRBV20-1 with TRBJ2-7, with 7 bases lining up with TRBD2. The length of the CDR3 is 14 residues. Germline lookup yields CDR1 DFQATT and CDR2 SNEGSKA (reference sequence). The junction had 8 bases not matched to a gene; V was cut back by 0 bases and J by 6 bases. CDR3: CSAREGGDIREQYF. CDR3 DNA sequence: TGCAGTGCTAGAGAGGGGGGGGATATCCGCGAGCAGTACTTC.

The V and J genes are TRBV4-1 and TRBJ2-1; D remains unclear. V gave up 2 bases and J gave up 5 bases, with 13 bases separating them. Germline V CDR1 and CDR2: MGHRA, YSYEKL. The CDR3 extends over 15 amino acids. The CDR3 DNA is TGCGCCAGCAGCCAAATTCTGGGGTTCCACAATGAGCAGTTCTTC. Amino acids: CASSQILGFHNEQFF.

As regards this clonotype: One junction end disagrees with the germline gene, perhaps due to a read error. The CDR3 loop is CSARDPVTTVYDQFF. CDR3 in DNA: TGCAGTGCTAGAGACCCCGTTACTACGGTTTATGATCAGTTCTTC. The chain uses TRBV20-1 and TRBJ2-1; no clear D gene. CDR3 size: 15 residues. CDR1 is DFQATT and CDR2 is SNEGSKA in the germline V gene (reference sequence).

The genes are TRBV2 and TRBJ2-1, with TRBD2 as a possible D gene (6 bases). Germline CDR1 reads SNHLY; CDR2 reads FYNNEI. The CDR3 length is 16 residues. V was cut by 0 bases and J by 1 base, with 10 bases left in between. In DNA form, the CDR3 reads TGTGCCAGCAGTGAAGCGCCAAGCGGGTCCTACAATGAGCAGTTCTTC. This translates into CASSEAPSGSYNEQFF.

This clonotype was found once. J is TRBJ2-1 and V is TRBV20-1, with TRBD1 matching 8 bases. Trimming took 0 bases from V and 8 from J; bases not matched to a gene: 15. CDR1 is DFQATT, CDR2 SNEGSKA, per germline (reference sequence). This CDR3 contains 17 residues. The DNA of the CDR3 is TGCAGTGCTAGAGAGAGGAACATCACAGGGGGGCACGATGAGCAGTTCTTC. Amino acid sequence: CSARERNITGGHDEQFF.

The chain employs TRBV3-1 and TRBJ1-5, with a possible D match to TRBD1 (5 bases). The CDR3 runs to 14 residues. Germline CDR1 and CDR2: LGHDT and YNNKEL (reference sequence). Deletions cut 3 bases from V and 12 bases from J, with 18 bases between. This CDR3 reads CASSHDATAQYQHF. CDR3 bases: TGTGCCAGCAGCCATGATGCGACAGCTCAGTACCAGCATTTT.

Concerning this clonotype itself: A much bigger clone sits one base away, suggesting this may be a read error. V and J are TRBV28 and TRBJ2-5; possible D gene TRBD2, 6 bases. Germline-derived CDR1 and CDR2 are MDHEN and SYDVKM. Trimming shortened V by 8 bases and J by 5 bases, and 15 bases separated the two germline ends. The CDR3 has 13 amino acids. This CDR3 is CASWRGAVETQYF. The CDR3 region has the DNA TGTGCCAGCTGGCGGGGAGCGGTTGAGACCCAGTACTTC.

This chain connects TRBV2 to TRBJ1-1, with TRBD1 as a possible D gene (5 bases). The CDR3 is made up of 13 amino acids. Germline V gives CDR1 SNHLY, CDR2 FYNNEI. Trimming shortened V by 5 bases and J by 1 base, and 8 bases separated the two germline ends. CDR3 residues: CASSKGRNTEAFF. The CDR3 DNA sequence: TGTGCCAGCAGTAAGGGACGGAACACTGAAGCTTTCTTT. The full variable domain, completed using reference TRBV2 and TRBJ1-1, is EPEVTQTPSHQVTQMGQEVILRCVPISNHLYFYWYRQILGQKVEFLVSFYNNEISEKSEIFDDQFSVERPDGSNFTLKIRSTKLEDSAMYFCASSKGRNTEAFFGQGTRLTVV.

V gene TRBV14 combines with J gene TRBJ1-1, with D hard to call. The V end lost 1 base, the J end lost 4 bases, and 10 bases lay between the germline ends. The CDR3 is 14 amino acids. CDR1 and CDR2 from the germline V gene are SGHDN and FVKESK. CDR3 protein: CASSQGGPSTEAFF. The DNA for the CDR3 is TGTGCCAGCAGCCAAGGAGGACCCAGCACTGAAGCTTTCTTT.

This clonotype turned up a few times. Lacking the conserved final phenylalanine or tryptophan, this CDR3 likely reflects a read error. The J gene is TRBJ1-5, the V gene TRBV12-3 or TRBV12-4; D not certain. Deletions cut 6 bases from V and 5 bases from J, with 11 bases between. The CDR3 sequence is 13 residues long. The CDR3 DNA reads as TGTGCCAGCAGCACATTGTTGGATCAGCCCCAGCATTCT. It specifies CASSTLLDQPQHS.

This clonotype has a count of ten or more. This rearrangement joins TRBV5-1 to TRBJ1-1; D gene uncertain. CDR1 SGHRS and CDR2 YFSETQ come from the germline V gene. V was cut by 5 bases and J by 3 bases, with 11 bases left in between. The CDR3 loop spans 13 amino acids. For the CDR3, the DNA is TGCGCCAGCAGGTCTTTATCGGACACTGAAGCTTTCTTT. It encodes CASRSLSDTEAFF.

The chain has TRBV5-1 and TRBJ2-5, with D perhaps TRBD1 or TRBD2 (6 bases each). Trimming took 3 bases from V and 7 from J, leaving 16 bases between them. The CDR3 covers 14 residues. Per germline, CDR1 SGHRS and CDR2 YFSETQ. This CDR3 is CASSWDIGGGTQYF. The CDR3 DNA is TGCGCCAGCAGCTGGGACATCGGAGGGGGGACCCAGTACTTC.